This TCR beta chain was recorded in a study of blood T cell repertoires in COVID-19. The germline V gene encodes CDR1 MRHNA and CDR2 SNTAGT. This CDR3 contains 16 residues. Trimming pared 4 bases from V and 2 bases from J, leaving 12 bases between. Method: immunoSEQ multiplex PCR; TCRdb's copy keeps in-frame clones and lacks some. The sample lists just over 60,000 clones, 60% to 85% occurring once. Only a few counts were recorded for this clone. The receptor comes from a man younger than 45 with COVID-19, enrolled during active disease. Specimen: peripheral blood. This rearrangement joins TRBV6-4 to TRBJ2-6, with D perhaps TRBD2 (5 bases). DNA for the CDR3: TGTGCCAGCAGTGCCAGAGAGGGTGCTGGGGCCAACGTCCTGACTTTC. It translates to CASSAREGAGANVLTF.